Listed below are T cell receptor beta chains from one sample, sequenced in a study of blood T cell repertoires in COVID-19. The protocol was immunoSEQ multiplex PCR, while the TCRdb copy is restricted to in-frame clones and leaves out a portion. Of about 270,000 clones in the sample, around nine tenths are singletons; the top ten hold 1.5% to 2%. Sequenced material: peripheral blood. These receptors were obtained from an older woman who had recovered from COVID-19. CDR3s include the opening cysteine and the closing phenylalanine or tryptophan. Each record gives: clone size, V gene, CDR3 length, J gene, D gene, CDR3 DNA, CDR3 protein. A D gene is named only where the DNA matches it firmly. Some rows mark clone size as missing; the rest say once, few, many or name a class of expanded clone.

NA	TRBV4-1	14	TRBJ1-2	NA	TGCGCCAGCAGCCAAGAAGGACAGTTTAATGGCTACACCTTC	CASSQEGQFNGYTF
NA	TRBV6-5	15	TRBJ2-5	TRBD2	TGTGCCAGCAGCGGGACTAGCGGGTTCCAAGAGACCCAGTACTTC	CASSGTSGFQETQYF
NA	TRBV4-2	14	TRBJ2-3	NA	TGTGCCAGCAGCCCCCTAGTCCGCACAGATACGCAGTATTTT	CASSPLVRTDTQYF
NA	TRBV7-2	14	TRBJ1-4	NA	TGTGCCAGCAGCTCCGACAGATCTAATGAAAAACTGTTTTTT	CASSSDRSNEKLFF
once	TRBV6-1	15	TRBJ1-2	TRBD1	TGTGCCAGCAGTGAAGCTCGGGACAGCTTGTATGGCTACACCTTC	CASSEARDSLYGYTF
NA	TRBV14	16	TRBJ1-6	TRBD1	TGTGCCAGCAGCCTGTACAGGGGGCGGGGTGATTCACCCCTCCACTTT	CASSLYRGRGDSPLHF
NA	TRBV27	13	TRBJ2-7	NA	TGTGCCAGCAGTCGGACAGTAGACTACGAGCAGTACTTC	CASSRTVDYEQYF
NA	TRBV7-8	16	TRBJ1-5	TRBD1	TGTGCCAGCAGCCAGACAGGGGGGGGACTCAATCAGCCCCAGCATTTT	CASSQTGGGLNQPQHF
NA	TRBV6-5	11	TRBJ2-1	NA	TGTGCCAGCAGTTCAGGTTATGAGCAGTTCTTC	CASSSGYEQFF
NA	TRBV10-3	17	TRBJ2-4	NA	TGTGCCATCAGTGCGAAAGGGGCCGGCCCCGCCAAAAACATTCAGTACTTC	CAISAKGAGPAKNIQYF
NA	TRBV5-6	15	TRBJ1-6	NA	TGTGCCAGCAGCCCCGACCCAGGGGTTAATTCACCCCTCCACTTT	CASSPDPGVNSPLHF
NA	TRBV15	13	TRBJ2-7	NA	TGTGCCACCAGCAGAGATCTCGGGTACGAGCAGTACTTC	CATSRDLGYEQYF
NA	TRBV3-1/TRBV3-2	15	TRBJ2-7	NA	TGTGCCAGCAGCCATGCCGGGGTATGGCTCTACGAGCAGTACTTC	CASSHAGVWLYEQYF
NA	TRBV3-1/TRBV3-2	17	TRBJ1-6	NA	TGTGCCAGCAGCCTGGAGGGCGGGAGCTCCTATAATTCACCCCTCCACTTT	CASSLEGGSSYNSPLHF
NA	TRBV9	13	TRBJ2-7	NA	TGTGCCAGCAGCGAACAGGGAGGGCACGAGCAGTACTTC	CASSEQGGHEQYF
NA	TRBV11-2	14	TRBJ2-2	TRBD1	TGTGCCAGCAACGACAGGGGGCGAGGCGGGGAGCTGTTTTTT	CASNDRGRGGELFF
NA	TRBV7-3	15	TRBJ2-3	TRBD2	TGTGCCAGCAGCTCGCGGGGGGAGTACACAGATACGCAGTATTTT	CASSSRGEYTDTQYF
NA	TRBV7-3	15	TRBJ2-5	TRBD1	TGTGCCAGCAGCTCCGGGACAGGGAAGGGTGAGACCCAGTACTTC	CASSSGTGKGETQYF
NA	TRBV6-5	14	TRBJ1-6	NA	TGTGCCAGCACACAAGAACGGGTTGATTCACCCCTCCACTTT	CASTQERVDSPLHF
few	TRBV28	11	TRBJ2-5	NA	TGTGCCAGCAGCTATGCCGGGACACAGTACTTC	CASSYAGTQYF
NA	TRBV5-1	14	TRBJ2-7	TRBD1	TGCGCCAGCAGCCCCCAGACAGGGGGCGACGAGCAGTACTTC	CASSPQTGGDEQYF
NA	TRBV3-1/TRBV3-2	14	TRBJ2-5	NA	TGTGCCAGCAGCCAAGAACTAGGCGAAGAGACCCAGTACTTC	CASSQELGEETQYF
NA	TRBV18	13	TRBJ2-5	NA	TGTGCCAGCTCACTACAGGGCGGGGAGACCCAGTACTTC	CASSLQGGETQYF
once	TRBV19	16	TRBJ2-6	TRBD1	TGTGCCAGTAGTACTAGGACAGGTTTAGGGGCCAACGTCCTGACTTTC	CASSTRTGLGANVLTF
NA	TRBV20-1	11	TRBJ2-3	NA	TGCAGTGCCCTTGGAGGGGGCACGCAGTATTTT	CSALGGGTQYF
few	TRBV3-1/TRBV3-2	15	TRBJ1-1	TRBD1	TGTGCCAGCAGCCAAACGACAGGGGGAACGACTGAAGCTTTCTTT	CASSQTTGGTTEAFF
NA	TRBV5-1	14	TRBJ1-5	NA	TGCGCCAGCAGCTTGGCAGGGGTGGGACAGCCCCAGCATTTT	CASSLAGVGQPQHF
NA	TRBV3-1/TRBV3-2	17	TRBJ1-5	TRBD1	TGTGCCAGCAGCCAAGGAGGAGGACAGGGCAGCAATCAGCCCCAGCATTTT	CASSQGGGQGSNQPQHF
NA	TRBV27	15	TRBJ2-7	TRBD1	TGTGCCAGCAGTTTATGGACAGGGGGAGGCTACGAGCAGTACTTC	CASSLWTGGGYEQYF
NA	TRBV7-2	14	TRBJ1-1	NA	TGTGCCAGCAGCGCAGTCTTAATCAACACTGAAGCTTTCTTT	CASSAVLINTEAFF
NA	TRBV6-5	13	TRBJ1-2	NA	TGTGCCAGCAGTTATTCCAAGGGGTCGGGCTACACCTTC	CASSYSKGSGYTF
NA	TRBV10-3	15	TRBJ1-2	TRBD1	TGTGCCATCAGTGAGCCCACGATAGGGGGCTCTGGCTACACCTTC	CAISEPTIGGSGYTF
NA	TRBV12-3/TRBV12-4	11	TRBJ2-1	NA	TGTGCCTCCGGCGGGGAGAATGAGCAGTTCTTC	CASGGENEQFF
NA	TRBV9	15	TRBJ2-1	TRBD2	TGTGCCAGCAGCCTTAGCGGGGGGGCCCTCAATGAGCAGTTCTTC	CASSLSGGALNEQFF
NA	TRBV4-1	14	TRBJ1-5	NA	TGCGCCAGCAGCCAAGATGGGGGGTTCCAGCCCCAGCATTTT	CASSQDGGFQPQHF
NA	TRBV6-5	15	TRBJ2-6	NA	TGTGCCAGCAGTCAACAGGGCTCTGGGGCCAACGTCCTGACTTTC	CASSQQGSGANVLTF
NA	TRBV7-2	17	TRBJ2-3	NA	TGTGCCAGCAGCTTAGTTGGGGGCACGAAGGATCCAGATACGCAGTATTTT	CASSLVGGTKDPDTQYF
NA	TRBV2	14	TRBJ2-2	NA	TGTGCCAGCAGTGTTGACAAGAACACCGGGGAGCTGTTTTTT	CASSVDKNTGELFF
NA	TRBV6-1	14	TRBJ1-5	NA	TGTGCCAGCAGTGAAGCACCCGACAGTCAGCCCCAGCATTTT	CASSEAPDSQPQHF
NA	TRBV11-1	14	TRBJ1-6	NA	TGTGCCAGCAGCTTACAGGGGAACAATTCACCCCTCCACTTT	CASSLQGNNSPLHF
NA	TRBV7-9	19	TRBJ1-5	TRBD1	TGTGCCAGCAGCCATTGGGACAGGGGTTTTGGAGATGGCAATCAGCCCCAGCATTTT	CASSHWDRGFGDGNQPQHF
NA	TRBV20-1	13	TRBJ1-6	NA	TGCAGTGCTAGTTCCCAACCCGCTAAGTCCCTCCACTTT	CSASSQPAKSLHF
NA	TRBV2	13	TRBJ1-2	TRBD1	TGTGCCAGGCTAGACAGGGAAAACTATGGCTACACCTTC	CARLDRENYGYTF
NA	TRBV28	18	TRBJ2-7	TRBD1	TGTGCCAGCAGCCCCGTCCTTGGGTTAGGGGGCCTCTCCTACGAGCAGTACTTC	CASSPVLGLGGLSYEQYF
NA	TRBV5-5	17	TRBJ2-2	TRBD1	TGTGCCAGCAGCTTGTTTCCCGTGGACAGGAGCACCGGGGAGCTGTTTTTT	CASSLFPVDRSTGELFF
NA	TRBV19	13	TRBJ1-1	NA	TGTGCCAGTAGTGGCCCCCTGAACACTGAAGCTTTCTTT	CASSGPLNTEAFF
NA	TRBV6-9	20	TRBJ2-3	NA	TGTGCCAGCAGTTCATGGACAGGGTTGGCGGGGACTACATCCGCAGATACGCAGTATTTT	CASSSWTGLAGTTSADTQYF
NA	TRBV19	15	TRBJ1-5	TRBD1	TGTGCCAGTAGTATTTGGGGACAGGTCAATCAGCCCCAGCATTTT	CASSIWGQVNQPQHF
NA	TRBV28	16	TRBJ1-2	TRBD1	TGTGCCAGCAGTACCCTACAGGGGAGCCTGAGCTATGGCTACACCTTC	CASSTLQGSLSYGYTF
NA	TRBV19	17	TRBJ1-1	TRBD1	TGTGCCAGTAGTATGGATGACAGGGAAGGATTGAACACTGAAGCTTTCTTT	CASSMDDREGLNTEAFF
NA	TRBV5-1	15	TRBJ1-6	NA	TGCGCCAGCAGCTTGGGGCAGGGGATCCAATCACCCCTCCACTTT	CASSLGQGIQSPLHF
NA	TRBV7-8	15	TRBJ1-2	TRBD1	TGTGCCAGCAGCTTACGGGACAGACCGACCTATGGCTACACCTTC	CASSLRDRPTYGYTF
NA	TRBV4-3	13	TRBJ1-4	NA	TGCGCCAGCAGCCAAGACTCTAATGAAAAACTGTTTTTT	CASSQDSNEKLFF
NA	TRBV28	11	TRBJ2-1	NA	TGTGCTTACGAGGGTCACAATGAGCAGTTCTTC	CAYEGHNEQFF
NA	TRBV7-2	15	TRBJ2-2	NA	TGTGCCAGCAGCTTGTATTCAGGGTTCGACGGGGAGCTGTTTTTT	CASSLYSGFDGELFF
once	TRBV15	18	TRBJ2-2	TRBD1	TGTGCCACCAGCGGCAGGGGGCACAAGGGTTTTCTGACCGGGGAGCTGTTTTTT	CATSGRGHKGFLTGELFF
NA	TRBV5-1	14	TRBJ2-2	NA	TGCGCCAGCGCCCTCCAGGGTTATACCGGGGAGCTGTTTTTT	CASALQGYTGELFF
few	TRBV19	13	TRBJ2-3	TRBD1	TGTGCCAGTTCGGACAGGGGACCAGATACGCAGTATTTT	CASSDRGPDTQYF
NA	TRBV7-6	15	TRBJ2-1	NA	TGTGCCAGCAGCTTAGAGGGGAAAATCAACAATGAGCAGTTCTTC	CASSLEGKINNEQFF
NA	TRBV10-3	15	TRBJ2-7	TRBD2	TGTGCCATCAGTGAAGGACTAGCGGGGGGTTACGAGCAGTACTTC	CAISEGLAGGYEQYF